This TCR beta chain comes out of a study of OX40 agonist ivuxolimab in advanced cancers. Study-level findings and limits: Specificity for antigen went undetermined in the expanded peripheral T cells. Clones of CD4+ and CD8+ blood T cells grew by week 6 at doses of 0.1 to 3.0 mg/kg.

A remark on this clone: The target antigen is unknown.

Here immunoSEQ multiplex PCR was the method, and the copy in TCRdb shows in-frame clones only, minus some. Seen here are some 150,000 clones, approximately 94% observed once, and the top ten hold more than 1%. Sequenced here: CD4+ or CD8+ T cells sorted from blood, sampled in a trial of the OX40 agonist ivuxolimab. The TCR originated in an adult with an advanced solid tumor such as melanoma, head and neck, liver or kidney cancer.

This CDR3 reads CASSMTGRTDTQYF. DNA of the CDR3: TGTGCCAGTAGCATGACAGGGCGCACAGATACGCAGTATTTT. The chain joins TRBV19 to TRBJ2-3, with 7 bases aligning to TRBD1. The CDR3 is 14 residues long. Germline values: CDR1 LNHDA, CDR2 SQIVND (reference sequence). V was clipped by 6 bases and J by 1 base; unmatched bases: 4.